This T cell receptor beta chain was sequenced for a study of blood T cell repertoires in COVID-19. The germline CDR1 and CDR2 sequences are SGHDN and FVKESK. The trim removed 0 bases at V and 5 bases at J, leaving 9 bases unmatched. CDR3 length: 17 residues. Clones were read by immunoSEQ multiplex PCR, and TCRdb kept only the in-frame ones, dropping some. The sample includes about 370,000 clones, approximately 90% of them seen just once. The chain links TRBV14 to TRBJ1-1, with 10 bases that match TRBD1. The sample was PBMCs or T cells enriched from blood (not recorded which). This clonotype originated in a woman aged 40 to 50 who had been exposed to COVID-19. The CDR3 sequence: CASSQDGGTGVRTEAFF. The CDR3 DNA reads as TGTGCCAGCAGCCAAGACGGAGGGACAGGGGTAAGAACTGAAGCTTTCTTT. Variable domain in full (rest from reference TRBV14 and TRBJ1-1): EAGVTQFPSHSVIEKGQTVTLRCDPISGHDNLYWYRRVMGKEIKFLLHFVKESKQDESGMPNNRFLAERTGGTYSTLKVQPAELEDSGVYFCASSQDGGTGVRTEAFFGQGTRLTVV.